Listed here is a single TCR beta chain. This sample was included in a study of OX40 agonist ivuxolimab in advanced cancers. CDR1 and CDR2 (germline): SGDLS, YYNGEE. Trimming cost V 0 bases and J 3 bases, with 6 bases left between them. This CDR3 has 13 amino acids. The repertoire was sequenced with immunoSEQ multiplex PCR; TCRdb's copy has only in-frame clones and lacks some. Found here are some 64,000 clones, 70% to 90% of them singletons; the top ten hold around 9.5%. This TCR was sampled from an adult with an advanced solid tumor such as melanoma, head and neck, liver or kidney cancer. The sequences come from CD4+ or CD8+ T cells sorted from blood, collected in a trial of the OX40 agonist ivuxolimab. The chain is built from TRBV9 and TRBJ2-5, with D hard to call. In nucleotides, the CDR3 is TGTGCCAGCAGCGTAGTGGCAGAAGAGACCCAGTACTTC. Translation: CASSVVAEETQYF.